This TCR beta chain was sequenced during a study of T cell repertoires in cytomegalovirus infection. TCRdb fed the reads into MiXCR, producing one record per CDR3 protein. The sample lists about 900,000 distinct CDR3 sequences, 31% occurring once. This clonotype has a handful of counts. Its antigen is currently unknown. The receptor's source is a human donor in good health (CMV status not recorded). Some clones in this sample may be carry-over from other donors' samples. Material: cultured CD8+ T cells from PBMCs, obtained from culture after CMV antigen stimulation.

The CDR3 loop is CASSRILNTEAFF. In nucleotides, the CDR3 is TGTGCCAGCAGCCGTATATTGAACACTGAAGCTTTCTTT. The chain carries TRBV7-9 and TRBJ1-1, with D uncertain. Germline CDR1 SEHNR, CDR2 FQNEAQ (reference sequence). The V and J ends lost 5 bases and 0 bases respectively, with 7 bases between them. This CDR3 spans 13 amino acids.